A selection of T cell receptor beta chains follows, all from one sample in a study of T cell responses to AZD1222 COVID-19 vaccine. Clones were read by immunoSEQ multiplex PCR, and TCRdb kept only the in-frame ones, dropping some. Of over 130,000 clones in the sample, roughly 90% were seen once. The sample was peripheral blood, taken 28 days after the second AZD1222 dose. The receptors here all came from an adult who received the AZD1222 COVID-19 vaccine. CDR3s include the opening cysteine and the closing phenylalanine or tryptophan. A D gene is named only where the DNA matches it firmly. Some rows have no size entry. The others give once, few or many, or a class for an expanded clone.

d_gene: .; v_gene: TRBV11-2; abundance: .; j_gene: TRBJ2-7; CDR3nt: TGTGCCAGCAGCTCTATAACTAAAACGACAGTCTACGAGCAGTACTTC; CDR3aa: CASSSITKTTVYEQYF
d_gene: .; v_gene: TRBV28; abundance: .; j_gene: TRBJ2-7; CDR3nt: TGTGCCAGCCGGGGCTTAGGCGGTGAGCAGTACTTC; CDR3aa: CASRGLGGEQYF
d_gene: TRBD2; v_gene: TRBV10-2; abundance: once; j_gene: TRBJ2-2; CDR3nt: TGCGCCAGCAGGTTAGCGGGAGGGAACACCGGGGAGCTGTTTTTT; CDR3aa: CASRLAGGNTGELFF
d_gene: TRBD1; v_gene: TRBV29-1; abundance: once; j_gene: TRBJ1-1; CDR3nt: TGCAGCGTTGGGGACAGGGGAATCTACACTGAAGCTTTCTTT; CDR3aa: CSVGDRGIYTEAFF
d_gene: .; v_gene: TRBV21-1; abundance: .; j_gene: TRBJ2-1; CDR3nt: TGTGCCAGCTCCGGGACTGGATGGGTCAATGAGCAGTTCTTC; CDR3aa: CASSGTGWVNEQFF
d_gene: .; v_gene: TRBV11-3; abundance: .; j_gene: TRBJ1-2; CDR3nt: TGTGCCAGCAGCTTCTTGGGGGCTGACTATGGCTACACCTTC; CDR3aa: CASSFLGADYGYTF
d_gene: .; v_gene: TRBV27; abundance: .; j_gene: TRBJ2-7; CDR3nt: TGTGCCAGCAGTTTCGTGGTGGCAGGGGCCTACGAGCAGTACTTC; CDR3aa: CASSFVVAGAYEQYF
d_gene: TRBD1; v_gene: TRBV9; abundance: .; j_gene: TRBJ1-1; CDR3nt: TGTGCCAGCAACCCCGGACAGGGGAACACTGAAGCTTTCTTT; CDR3aa: CASNPGQGNTEAFF
d_gene: .; v_gene: TRBV27; abundance: .; j_gene: TRBJ1-2; CDR3nt: TGTGCCAGCAGTCTCACAGGGCGGGATGGCTACACCTTC; CDR3aa: CASSLTGRDGYTF
d_gene: .; v_gene: TRBV7-9; abundance: .; j_gene: TRBJ1-2; CDR3nt: TGTGCCAGCAGCCCAGGGTATGGCTACACCTTC; CDR3aa: CASSPGYGYTF
d_gene: .; v_gene: TRBV7-2; abundance: .; j_gene: TRBJ2-7; CDR3nt: TGTGCCAGCAGCTTAAGTGGGGTTCGCGAGCAGTACTTC; CDR3aa: CASSLSGVREQYF
d_gene: .; v_gene: TRBV10-3; abundance: .; j_gene: TRBJ1-1; CDR3nt: TGTGCCATCAGTGTTGGGCAGGACACCCAGAACACTGAAGCTTTCTTT; CDR3aa: CAISVGQDTQNTEAFF
d_gene: .; v_gene: TRBV16; abundance: .; j_gene: TRBJ1-5; CDR3nt: TGTGCCAGCAGCCAACTGGTTATGGAGCCCCAGCATTTT; CDR3aa: CASSQLVMEPQHF
d_gene: TRBD2; v_gene: TRBV18; abundance: .; j_gene: TRBJ2-7; CDR3nt: TGTGCCAGCTCACCAGGGTCGGGAGGCTACGAGCAGTACTTC; CDR3aa: CASSPGSGGYEQYF
d_gene: .; v_gene: TRBV6-2/TRBV6-3; abundance: .; j_gene: TRBJ1-6; CDR3nt: TGTGCCAGCAGCCCTTCGACGGAGAGCTCCTATAATTCACCCCTCCACTTT; CDR3aa: CASSPSTESSYNSPLHF
d_gene: TRBD1; v_gene: TRBV5-5; abundance: .; j_gene: TRBJ2-1; CDR3nt: TGTGCCAGCAGAGGGCGACAGGGGGTTGAGTTCTTC; CDR3aa: CASRGRQGVEFF
d_gene: .; v_gene: TRBV4-3; abundance: .; j_gene: TRBJ1-6; CDR3nt: TGCGCCAGCAGCCAAGGACAGGCGGGAACAAATAATTCACCCCTCCACTTT; CDR3aa: CASSQGQAGTNNSPLHF
d_gene: TRBD1; v_gene: TRBV7-9; abundance: .; j_gene: TRBJ1-3; CDR3nt: TGTGCCAGCAGCTCCGGGACAGGGTCTGGAAACACCATATATTTT; CDR3aa: CASSSGTGSGNTIYF
d_gene: TRBD1; v_gene: TRBV5-4; abundance: .; j_gene: TRBJ2-2; CDR3nt: TGTGCCAGCAGCTTGCCGGGACAGGGTAACACCGGGGAGCTGTTTTTT; CDR3aa: CASSLPGQGNTGELFF
d_gene: TRBD1; v_gene: TRBV5-4; abundance: .; j_gene: TRBJ2-6; CDR3nt: TGTGCCAGCAGCTCCCTGACAGGGCCCTCTGGGGCCAACGTCCTGACTTTC; CDR3aa: CASSSLTGPSGANVLTF
d_gene: .; v_gene: TRBV10-1; abundance: .; j_gene: TRBJ1-5; CDR3nt: TGCGCCAGCAGTGTACGGGTTGGCAAACAGCCCCAGCATTTT; CDR3aa: CASSVRVGKQPQHF
d_gene: .; v_gene: TRBV18; abundance: .; j_gene: TRBJ1-3; CDR3nt: TGTGCCAGCTCACCATCGGGCAGGAGGAGCTCTGGAAACACCATATATTTT; CDR3aa: CASSPSGRRSSGNTIYF
d_gene: .; v_gene: TRBV10-2; abundance: .; j_gene: TRBJ2-7; CDR3nt: TGCGCCAGCACGTCAGCCTACGAGCAGTACTTC; CDR3aa: CASTSAYEQYF
d_gene: .; v_gene: TRBV30; abundance: .; j_gene: TRBJ1-2; CDR3nt: TGTGCCTGGAGGACCCTCAGCTGGTTTAACTATGGCTACACCTTC; CDR3aa: CAWRTLSWFNYGYTF
d_gene: .; v_gene: TRBV5-1; abundance: .; j_gene: TRBJ1-5; CDR3nt: TGCGCCAGCAGCTCCGGACAATCCAATCAGCCCCAGCATTTT; CDR3aa: CASSSGQSNQPQHF
d_gene: .; v_gene: TRBV19; abundance: .; j_gene: TRBJ1-2; CDR3nt: TGTGCCAGTAGTATAGATCGCGGTAACTATGGCTACACCTTC; CDR3aa: CASSIDRGNYGYTF